This entry lists 15 T cell receptor beta chains sequenced from one sample in a study of control samples from healthy donors and cancer patients. The repertoire was sequenced with immunoSEQ multiplex PCR; TCRdb's copy has only in-frame clones and lacks some. The ten most abundant clones cover approximately 2.2% of a sample with fewer than 200,000 clones. The source material was blood. The receptors shown here come from a woman in her twenties or thirties in good health.

J is TRBJ1-2 and V is TRBV12-3 or TRBV12-4; the D is unclear. V was cut by 6 bases and J by 6 bases, with 14 bases left in between. CDR3 length: 13 residues. The CDR3 here is CASSREGGDGYTF. In DNA form, the CDR3 reads TGTGCCAGCAGCCGCGAGGGAGGAGATGGCTACACCTTC.

The chain recombines TRBV11-2 with TRBJ2-3; possibly TRBD2 for D (6 bases). The CDR3 covers 16 residues. In germline, CDR1 is SGHAT, CDR2 FQNNGV. Trimming took off 8 bases at V and 1 base at J, with 19 bases between the two ends. CDR3 residues: CASYSTGQRGTDTQYF. DNA for the CDR3: TGTGCCAGCTACTCTACGGGTCAGCGGGGCACAGATACGCAGTATTTT.

V gene TRBV9 combines with J gene TRBJ2-1; D gene unclear. Germline CDR1 SGDLS, CDR2 YYNGEE. The CDR3 runs to 12 residues. With 4 bases removed from V and 6 bases from J, the gap between germline ends came to 8 bases. CDR3 DNA: TGTGCCAGCAGCATAGGGTTCAATGAGCAGTTCTTC. Translated: CASSIGFNEQFF.

The chain carries TRBV28 and TRBJ2-2; D call uncertain. Looked up from germline, CDR1 is MDHEN and CDR2 is SYDVKM. This CDR3 spans 14 amino acids. V was trimmed by 7 bases and J by 5 bases, leaving 14 bases between them. CDR3 amino acids: CASTLQSETGELFF. CDR3 coding DNA: TGTGCCAGCACCTTACAGAGTGAGACCGGGGAGCTGTTTTTT.

The chain employs TRBV7-9 and TRBJ1-4, with a possible D match to TRBD1 (6 bases). The CDR3 runs 15 residues. Germline V gene lookup returns CDR1 SEHNR and CDR2 FQNEAQ (reference sequence). Trimming cost V 2 bases and J 3 bases, with 10 bases left between them. The CDR3 nucleotides are TGTGCCAGCAGCTTATATTCAGGGGCTAATGAAAAACTGTTTTTT. Protein product: CASSLYSGANEKLFF.

V is TRBV6-1 and J is TRBJ1-5; unclear D gene. The CDR3 has 15 residues. V shed 2 bases and J shed 2 bases, with 10 bases lying between them. Germline assignment: CDR1 MNHNS and CDR2 SASEGT. For the CDR3, the DNA is TGTGCCAGCAGTGAAAACGGGTTCGGCAATCAGCCCCAGCATTTT. Protein sequence: CASSENGFGNQPQHF.

The V gene is TRBV19, the J gene TRBJ2-2; D unresolved. This CDR3 region has 14 residues. Trimming pared 7 bases from V and 6 bases from J, leaving 15 bases between. CDR1 is LNHDA, CDR2 SQIVND, per germline (reference sequence). The CDR3 nucleotides read TGTGCCAGTAATCAGATTGGGGTAGCCGGGGAGCTGTTTTTT. It translates to CASNQIGVAGELFF.

Here the CDR3 DNA reads TGTGCCAGCAGCCTCAATGGGCTGTACTTC. Translating it yields CASSLNGLYF. V and J are TRBV6-6 and TRBJ2-7; no reliable D call. The germline V gene encodes CDR1 MNHNY and CDR2 SVGAGI (reference sequence). CDR3 size: 10 residues. V shed 6 bases and J shed 12 bases, with 12 bases lying between them.

The CDR3 loop reads CATRKGQNTNYGYTF. The CDR3 DNA reads TGTGCCACCCGGAAGGGGCAGAATACTAACTATGGCTACACCTTC. The rearrangement joins TRBV15 to TRBJ1-2; TRBD1 is a possible D gene (5 bases). Deletions cut 8 bases from V and 0 bases from J, with 16 bases between. The CDR3 is 15 amino acids. The germline V gene encodes CDR1 LNHNV and CDR2 YYDKDF (reference sequence).

The chain combines TRBV3-1 (or the pseudogene TRBV3-2) with TRBJ1-5, with D unclear. This CDR3 spans 13 amino acids. The germline gives CDR1 LGHDT, CDR2 YNNKEL (reference sequence). Trimming stripped 0 bases from V and 7 bases from J, with 7 bases between. CDR3 residues: CASSQDEIQPQHF. CDR3 nucleotide sequence: TGTGCCAGCAGCCAAGATGAGATCCAGCCCCAGCATTTT.

The V gene is TRBV9, the J gene TRBJ2-1; perhaps D is TRBD1 or TRBD2 (5 bases each). CDR1 and CDR2 (germline): SGDLS, YYNGEE. Trimming stripped 2 bases from V and 5 bases from J, with 11 bases between. The CDR3 is made up of 14 amino acids. CDR3: CASSVVGVDNEQFF. The CDR3 bases are TGTGCCAGCAGCGTCGTGGGGGTAGACAATGAGCAGTTCTTC.

This chain links TRBV6-5 with TRBJ2-2, with D unresolved. The CDR3 runs to 13 residues. Trimming took off 2 bases at V and 5 bases at J, with 6 bases between the two ends. The germline V gene encodes CDR1 MNHEY and CDR2 SVGAGI. CDR3 sequence: CASSYPLTGELFF. CDR3 DNA: TGTGCCAGCAGTTACCCCCTTACCGGGGAGCTGTTTTTT.

This chain links TRBV3-1 (or the pseudogene TRBV3-2) with TRBJ2-7, with D possibly being TRBD1 or TRBD2 (6 bases each). Germline CDR1 is LGHDT and CDR2 is YNNKEL (reference sequence). V lost 4 bases to trimming and J lost 5 bases, with 15 bases between them. This CDR3 spans 14 amino acids. CDR3 nucleotide sequence: TGTGCCAGCAGCCTCTTTTCGGGGGCCCACGAGCAGTACTTC. This translates into CASSLFSGAHEQYF.

V usage is TRBV9 and J usage is TRBJ2-1, with 12 bases fitting TRBD2. V dropped 3 bases and J dropped 0; count of bases not matched to a gene: 4. CDR3 length equals 17 residues. The germline V gene encodes CDR1 SGDLS and CDR2 YYNGEE. The CDR3 DNA reads TGTGCCAGCAGCGCTAGCGGGGGGGTAGGCTCCTACAATGAGCAGTTCTTC. It specifies CASSASGGVGSYNEQFF.

V and J are TRBV19 and TRBJ1-1; D uncertain. The germline CDR1 and CDR2 sequences are LNHDA and SQIVND (reference sequence). Trimming removed 3 bases from V and 5 bases from J, with 7 bases in between. The CDR3 runs to 12 residues. Here the CDR3 DNA reads TGTGCCAGTAGTATCGGGGTTACTGAAGCTTTCTTT. Amino acid sequence: CASSIGVTEAFF. Full variable domain (missing parts from reference TRBV19 and TRBJ1-1): DGGITQSPKYLFRKEGQNVTLSCEQNLNHDAMYWYRQDPGQGLRLIYYSQIVNDFQKGDIAEGYSVSREKKESFPLTVTSAQKNPTAFYLCASSIGVTEAFFGQGTRLTVV.